This T cell receptor (beta chain) emerged from a study of blood T cell repertoires in COVID-19. Study summary: Nucleic acid was either cDNA or gDNA, and it came from T cells, B-cell-depleted T cells, or PBMCs.

In the authors' workflow: Cell counts per sample came from amplifying reference gene primers. TCRdb's table, derived via immunoSEQ multiplex PCR, lists solely in-frame clones and lacks some. The V and J calls and the clone size are those of that table, but D and trimming were determined from the DNA. The data contain about 380,000 clones, around nine tenths of them singletons. Participants were aged about 18 to 90 years, lived in roughly 23 US areas, and enrolled virtually. Before being deemed recovered, Cohort 3 donors had two negative PCRs, clearance, or symptom resolution. This sequence was found in a woman between 18 and 29 years old who had recovered from COVID-19. The sample was PBMCs or T cells enriched from blood (not recorded which).

The CDR3 loop is CASNGVGTYNEQFF. CDR3 nucleotide sequence: TGTGCCAGCAACGGGGTAGGGACCTACAATGAGCAGTTCTTC. This rearrangement joins TRBV6-5 to TRBJ2-1; D perhaps matches TRBD2 (5 bases). Germline loops: CDR1 MNHEY, CDR2 SVGAGI. V was clipped by 7 bases and J by 2 bases, with 12 bases between them. This CDR3 is built from 14 residues.